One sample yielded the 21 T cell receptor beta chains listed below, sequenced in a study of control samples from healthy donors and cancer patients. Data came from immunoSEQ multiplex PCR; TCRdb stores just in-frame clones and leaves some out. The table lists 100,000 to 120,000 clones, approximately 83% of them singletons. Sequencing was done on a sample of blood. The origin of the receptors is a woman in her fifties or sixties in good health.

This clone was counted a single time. The CDR3 loop is CSVEDRAGGVGEQFF. The CDR3 nucleotides are TGCAGCGTTGAAGATCGAGCGGGAGGGGTCGGTGAGCAGTTCTTC. The rearrangement joins TRBV29-1 to TRBJ2-1, with 10 positions matching TRBD2. This CDR3 has 15 residues. V trimming: 0 bases; J trimming: 9 bases; junction bases outside the gene matches: 8. CDR1 is SQVTM and CDR2 is ANQGSEA in the germline V gene.

The CDR3 DNA sequence: TGTGCCAGCAGCTTGCTAGCGGGTTCCGAGCAGTACTTC. This codes for CASSLLAGSEQYF. The chain couples TRBV7-2 to TRBJ2-7; 8 positions match TRBD2. The V gene's germline CDR1 is SGHTA and CDR2 FQGNSA. There are 13 residues in the CDR3. V dropped 3 bases and J dropped 6; count of bases not matched to a gene: 4.

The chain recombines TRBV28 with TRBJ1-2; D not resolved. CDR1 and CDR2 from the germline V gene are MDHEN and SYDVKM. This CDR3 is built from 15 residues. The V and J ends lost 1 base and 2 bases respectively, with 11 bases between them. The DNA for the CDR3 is TGTGCCAGCAGTTTATTAGTGGACGGGAACTATGGCTACACCTTC. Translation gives CASSLLVDGNYGYTF.

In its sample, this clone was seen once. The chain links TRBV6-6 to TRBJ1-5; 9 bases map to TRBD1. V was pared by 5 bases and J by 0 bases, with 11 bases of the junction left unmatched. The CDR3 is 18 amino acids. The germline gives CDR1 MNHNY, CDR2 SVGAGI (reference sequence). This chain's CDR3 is CASSQSDRGPNSNQPQHF. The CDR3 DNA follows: TGTGCCAGCAGTCAATCGGACAGGGGCCCTAATAGCAATCAGCCCCAGCATTTT.

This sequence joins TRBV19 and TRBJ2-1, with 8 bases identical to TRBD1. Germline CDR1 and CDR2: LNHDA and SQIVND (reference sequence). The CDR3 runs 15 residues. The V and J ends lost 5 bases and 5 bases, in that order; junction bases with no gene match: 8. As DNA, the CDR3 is TGTGCCAGTAGTCCCGCGACAGGGGTGCACAATGAGCAGTTCTTC. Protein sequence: CASSPATGVHNEQFF.

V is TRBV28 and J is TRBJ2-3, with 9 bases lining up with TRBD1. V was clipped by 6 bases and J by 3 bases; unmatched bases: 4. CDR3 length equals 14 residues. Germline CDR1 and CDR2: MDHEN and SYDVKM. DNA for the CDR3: TGTGCCAGCAGCCCGGGACAGGGAACAGATACGCAGTATTTT. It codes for CASSPGQGTDTQYF.

The CDR3 spells CATSDPTSVEQFF. CDR3 in DNA: TGTGCCACCAGTGACCCAACTAGCGTAGAGCAGTTCTTC. J is TRBJ2-1 and V is TRBV24-1; 7 bases map to TRBD2. The length of the CDR3 is 13 residues. The V and J ends lost 4 bases and 10 bases, in that order; junction bases with no gene match: 6. The germline V gene has CDR1 KGHDR and CDR2 SFDVKD.

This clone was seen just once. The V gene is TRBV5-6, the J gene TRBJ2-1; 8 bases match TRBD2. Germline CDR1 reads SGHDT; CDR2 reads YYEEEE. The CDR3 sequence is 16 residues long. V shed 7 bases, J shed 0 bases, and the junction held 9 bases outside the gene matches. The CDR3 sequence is CASQSRAGASYNEQFF. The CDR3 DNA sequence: TGTGCCAGCCAATCCCGAGCGGGAGCCTCCTACAATGAGCAGTTCTTC.

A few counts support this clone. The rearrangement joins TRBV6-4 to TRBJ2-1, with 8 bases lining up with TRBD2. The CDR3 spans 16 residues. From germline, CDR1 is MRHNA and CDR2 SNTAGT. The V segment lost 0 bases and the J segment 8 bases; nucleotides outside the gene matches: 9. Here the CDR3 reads CASSDSSGGGRYEQFF. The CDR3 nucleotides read TGTGCCAGCAGTGACTCGTCCGGGGGGGGCAGGTATGAGCAGTTCTTC.

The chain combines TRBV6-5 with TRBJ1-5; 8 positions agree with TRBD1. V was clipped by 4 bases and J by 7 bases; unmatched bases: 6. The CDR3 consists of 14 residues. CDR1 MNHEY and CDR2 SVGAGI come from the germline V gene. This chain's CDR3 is CASSWARGQQPQHF. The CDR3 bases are TGTGCCAGCAGTTGGGCCAGGGGGCAACAGCCCCAGCATTTT.

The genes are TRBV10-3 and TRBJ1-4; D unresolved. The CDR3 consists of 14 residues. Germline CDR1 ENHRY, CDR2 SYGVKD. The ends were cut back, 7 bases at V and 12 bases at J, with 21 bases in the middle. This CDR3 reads CAIILGTPNGQLFF. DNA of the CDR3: TGTGCCATCATCCTCGGAACGCCCAATGGGCAACTGTTTTTT.

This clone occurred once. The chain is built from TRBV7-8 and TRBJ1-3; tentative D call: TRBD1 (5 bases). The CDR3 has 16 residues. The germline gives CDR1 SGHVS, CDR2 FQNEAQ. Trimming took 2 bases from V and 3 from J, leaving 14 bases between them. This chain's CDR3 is CASSLRMGRGGNTIYF. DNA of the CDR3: TGTGCCAGCAGCTTACGGATGGGGAGGGGTGGAAACACCATATATTTT.

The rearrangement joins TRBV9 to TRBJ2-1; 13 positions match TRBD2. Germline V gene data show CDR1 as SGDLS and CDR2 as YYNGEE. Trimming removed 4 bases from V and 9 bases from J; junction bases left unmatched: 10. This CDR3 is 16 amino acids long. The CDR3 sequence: CASSPLAGGGSGEQFF. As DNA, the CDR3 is TGTGCCAGCAGCCCACTAGCGGGGGGGGGTTCTGGTGAGCAGTTCTTC.

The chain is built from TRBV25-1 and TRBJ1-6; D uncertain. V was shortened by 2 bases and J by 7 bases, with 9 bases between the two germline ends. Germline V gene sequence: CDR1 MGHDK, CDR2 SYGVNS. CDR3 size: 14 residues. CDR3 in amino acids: CASSEAQANSPLHF. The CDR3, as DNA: TGTGCCAGCAGTGAAGCCCAGGCGAATTCACCCCTCCACTTT.

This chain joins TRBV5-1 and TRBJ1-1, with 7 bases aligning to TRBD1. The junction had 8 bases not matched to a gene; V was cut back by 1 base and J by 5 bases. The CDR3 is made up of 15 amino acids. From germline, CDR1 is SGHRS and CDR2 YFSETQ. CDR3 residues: CASSLTGQVGTEAFF. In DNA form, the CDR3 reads TGCGCCAGCAGCTTGACCGGACAGGTAGGGACTGAAGCTTTCTTT. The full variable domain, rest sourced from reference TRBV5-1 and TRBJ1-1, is KAGVTQTPRYLIKTRGQQVTLSCSPISGHRSVSWYQQTPGQGLQFLFEYFSETQRNKGNFPGRFSGRQFSNSRSEMNVSTLELGDSALYLCASSLTGQVGTEAFFGQGTRLTVV.

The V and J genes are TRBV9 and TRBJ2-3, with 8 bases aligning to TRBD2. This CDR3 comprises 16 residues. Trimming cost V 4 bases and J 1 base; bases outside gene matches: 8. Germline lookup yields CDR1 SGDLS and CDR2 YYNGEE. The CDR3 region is CASSTQPRGGTDTQYF. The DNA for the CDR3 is TGTGCCAGCAGCACTCAACCGCGGGGGGGCACAGATACGCAGTATTTT.

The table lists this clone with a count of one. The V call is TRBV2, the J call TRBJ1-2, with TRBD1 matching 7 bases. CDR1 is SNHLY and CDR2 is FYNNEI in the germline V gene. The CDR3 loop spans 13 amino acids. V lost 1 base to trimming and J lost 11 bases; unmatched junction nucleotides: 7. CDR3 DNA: TGTGCCAGCAGTGAAGAGGGGGCGCTGGGGTACACCTTC. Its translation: CASSEEGALGYTF.

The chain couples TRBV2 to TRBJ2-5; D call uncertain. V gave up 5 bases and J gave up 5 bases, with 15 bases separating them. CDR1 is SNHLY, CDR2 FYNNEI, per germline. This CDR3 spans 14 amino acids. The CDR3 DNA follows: TGTGCCAGCAGTCAGAACTGGAGTAGGGAGACCCAGTACTTC. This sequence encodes CASSQNWSRETQYF.

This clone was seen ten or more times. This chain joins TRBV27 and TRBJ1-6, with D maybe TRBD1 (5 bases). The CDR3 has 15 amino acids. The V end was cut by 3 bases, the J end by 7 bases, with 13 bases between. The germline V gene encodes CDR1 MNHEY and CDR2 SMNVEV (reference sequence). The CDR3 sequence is CASSFMRGWNSPLHF. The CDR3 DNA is TGTGCCAGCAGTTTTATGAGGGGCTGGAATTCACCCCTCCACTTT.

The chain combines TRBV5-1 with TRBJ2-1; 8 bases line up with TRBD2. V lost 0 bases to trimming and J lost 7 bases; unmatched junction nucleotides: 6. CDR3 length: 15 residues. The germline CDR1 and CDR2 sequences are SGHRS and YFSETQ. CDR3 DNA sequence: TGCGCCAGCAGCTTGGCAGTAGCGGGGTTGAATGAGCAGTTCTTC. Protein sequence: CASSLAVAGLNEQFF. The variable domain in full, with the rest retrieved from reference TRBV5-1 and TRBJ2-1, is KAGVTQTPRYLIKTRGQQVTLSCSPISGHRSVSWYQQTPGQGLQFLFEYFSETQRNKGNFPGRFSGRQFSNSRSEMNVSTLELGDSALYLCASSLAVAGLNEQFFGPGTRLTVL.

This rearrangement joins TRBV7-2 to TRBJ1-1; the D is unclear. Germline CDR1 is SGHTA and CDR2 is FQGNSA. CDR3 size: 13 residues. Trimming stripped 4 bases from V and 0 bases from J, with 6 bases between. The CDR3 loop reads CASSSRLNTEAFF. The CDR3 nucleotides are TGTGCCAGCAGCTCCAGGTTGAACACTGAAGCTTTCTTT.